This record looks at one T cell receptor beta chain sequence and its context. Its antigen remains unidentified. Base qualities were left out, and no much larger clone turns up one base away. CD4+ T cells from unexposed donors were collected before the COVID-19 pandemic (2011-2018). After less than 13 days of culture, CD4+ T cells were isolated with the EasySep CD4+ T cell isolation kit. As cell numbers permitted, CD4+ T cells from unexposed donors were tested for reactivity to SARS-CoV-2 S and N and to four common cold coronavirus spike pools. Each well held about 2 million PBMCs cultured in IMDM containing roughly 5% human AB serum and about 9.4 IU/ml IL-2. Half of the culture medium was replaced with fresh IL-2-containing medium on days 3 and 7. In general, triplicate replicate wells were used for every peptide culture condition. The leukapheresis product used for the unexposed donors was purchased from a commercial source. Ficoll-Paque PLUS gradient centrifugation was used to isolate PBMCs from leukapheresis product or whole blood. PBMCs were either cryopreserved at -140°C or used fresh in the expansion assay. The QIAamp Micro DNA Kit was used to extract genomic DNA from the CD4+ T cells.

The receptor library was made with the immunoSEQ multiplex PCR assay. In the authors' own workflow: During preprocessing, nonproductive sequences were removed, as were CDR3s that did not start with C, did not end with F or W, or were shorter than 7 amino acids. Antigen-specific clonotypes were called with the MANAFEST web app, based on expansion relative to reference and other culture wells. To be counted as positive, a clone had to show significant expansion compared with the reference culture, at an FDR below 0.05, in 2 of 3 replicate wells. A further requirement for positive clones was significant expansion compared with all other tandem wells, along with an odds ratio above 5. Pairwise Levenshtein distance, computed with the stringdist R package after three terminal residues were trimmed from each end, was used as the measure of CDR3 homology. As stored in TCRdb, this immuneACCESS dataset retains in-frame rearrangements with V and J assigned. A fraction of the clones does not appear; measured against another copy, unresolved V genes explain less than half of the discrepancy, and the remainder lacks a known reason. Clone size and the V and J calls come from that table; the DNA yielded D and trimming. The table for this sample lists 20,000 to 30,000 clones; around 76% of them were counted only once. 29% of the sample belongs to the ten largest clones.

The trim is 3 bases for V and 4 bases for J, with a gap of 9 bases between the germline ends. The CDR3 runs 13 amino acids, cysteine and phenylalanine included. CDR3 DNA only is kept here, 39 bases in frame from base 1. For CDR1 and CDR2, the germline V gene lists MDHEN and SYDVKM. The data derive from a study of CD4 T cells in relation to SARS-CoV-2 and coronaviruses (dated by TCRdb to the early 2020s). About the investigation overall: In the ViraFEST assay, PBMCs were grown with antigen for approximately 9 days, and TCR beta CDR3s were then sequenced to identify antigen-specific clonal expansions. For other donors in the study, expansion assays were sequenced with a different, Illumina-based TCR-beta assay. Patient-derived lymphoblastoid cell lines were used to map the HLA restriction of shared crossreactive spike epitopes. The Adaptive Biotechnologies TCR-sequencing kit was used to sequence samples from a few pre-COVID donors and the naive versus memory experiments, while other data came from Illumina-based sequencing. The negative reference condition was either a culture with an HIV-1 Nef peptide pool or a culture with no peptide. At the level of individual TCR clonotypes, the study measured memory CD4+ T cell crossreactivity between SARS-CoV-2 spike protein and common cold coronavirus spike proteins. The investigation overall reported the following: No donor contributed both pre-pandemic and post-infection samples, which limited tracing the source of pre-existing responses. Since the crossreactivity analysis centred on spike protein, crossreactivity against other viral proteins was not assessed. The study was limited by small numbers of patients and tested TCRs. Crossreactive clones showed significantly weaker SARS-CoV-2-driven expansion than monoreactive clones, consistent with antigenic imprinting. Memory CD4+ clonotypes crossrecognizing SARS-CoV-2 and at least one common cold coronavirus spike were found in roughly 65% of donors.

This TCR was sampled from a human donor in good health. The sequenced sample was CD4+ T cells from PBMCs, cultured in vitro. The V and J segments used are TRBV28 and TRBJ1-2, with the D gene not clear enough to name. The bases read TGTGCCAGCAGTTTGGGTAGGGCCTATGGCTACACCTTC. It codes for CASSLGRAYGYTF.